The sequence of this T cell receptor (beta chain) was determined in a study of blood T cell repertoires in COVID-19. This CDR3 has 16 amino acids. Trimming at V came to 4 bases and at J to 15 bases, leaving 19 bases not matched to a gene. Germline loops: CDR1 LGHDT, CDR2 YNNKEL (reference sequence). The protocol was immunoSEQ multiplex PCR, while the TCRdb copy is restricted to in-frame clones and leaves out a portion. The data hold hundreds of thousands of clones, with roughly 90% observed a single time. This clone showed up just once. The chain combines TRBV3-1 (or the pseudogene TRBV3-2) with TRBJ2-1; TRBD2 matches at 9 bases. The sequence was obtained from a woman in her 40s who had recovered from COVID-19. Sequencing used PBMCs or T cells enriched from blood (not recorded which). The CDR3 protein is CASSLRGGTSPGSRFF. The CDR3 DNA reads TGTGCCAGCAGCCTCAGGGGGGGGACTAGCCCGGGTTCGCGGTTCTTC.